The 20 T cell receptor beta chains reported below all come from one sample, sequenced in a study of human T cells and chemical hapten exposure. TCRdb reprocessed the RACE reads with MiXCR, giving one entry per CDR3 protein. Among roughly 160,000 distinct CDR3 sequences listed, approximately 15% were seen once. Described time point: patch test 1, 2 weeks after DPC sensitization. The treatment here: therapeutic diphenylcyclopropenone sensitization with weekly scalp DPC. This specimen consisted of whole blood, obtained in connection with sensitization to the hapten diphenylcyclopropenone (DPC). Source of these receptors: a woman between 25 and 40 years old with alopecia areata. Some clones in this sample may be carry-over from other donors' samples.

In this sample, this clonotype turned up a few times. This chain uses TRBV7-6 with TRBJ2-3, with TRBD2 identical over 12 bases. This CDR3 spans 16 amino acids. Germline lookup yields CDR1 SGHVS and CDR2 FNYEAQ. V lost 3 bases and J lost 4; bases outside the gene matches: 5. The CDR3 region is CASSFLAGGPADTQYF. The CDR3 coding sequence is TGTGCCAGCAGCTTCCTAGCGGGGGGGCCTGCAGATACGCAGTATTTT.

The CDR3 is CASSELGIGEQYF. CDR3 coding DNA: TGTGCCAGCAGTGAATTGGGGATTGGCGAGCAGTACTTC. The chain has TRBV6-1 and TRBJ2-7; no clear D gene. The ends were cut back, 2 bases at V and 6 bases at J, with 11 bases in the middle. The CDR3 sequence is 13 residues long. Per germline, CDR1 MNHNS and CDR2 SASEGT.

This clonotype was seen ten or more times. The chain couples TRBV12-3 or TRBV12-4 to TRBJ1-1; D may be TRBD1 (5 bases). V lost 6 bases and J 0 bases, leaving 8 bases between the germline ends. The CDR3 runs 13 residues. In nucleotides, the CDR3 is TGTGCCAGCAGCCAACAGGTGAACACTGAAGCTTTCTTT. Translation: CASSQQVNTEAFF.

This clonotype has a count of ten or more. J is TRBJ2-1 and V is TRBV28; D not resolved. Per germline, CDR1 MDHEN and CDR2 SYDVKM. The CDR3 consists of 12 residues. The ends were cut back, 5 bases at V and 4 bases at J, with 6 bases in the middle. The CDR3 loop is CASSQAYNEQFF. The CDR3 DNA reads TGTGCCAGCAGTCAGGCTTACAATGAGCAGTTCTTC.

CDR3 protein: CSGRGSGELFF. In DNA, the CDR3 is TGCAGCGGCCGGGGATCCGGGGAGCTGTTTTTT. The rearrangement uses TRBV29-1 and TRBJ2-2; possibly TRBD2 for D (5 bases). This CDR3 contains 11 residues. V was pared by 7 bases and J by 6 bases, with 9 bases between. Germline V gene lookup returns CDR1 SQVTM and CDR2 ANQGSEA.

This clonotype was detected only a few times. The V and J genes are TRBV11-2 and TRBJ2-1; possibly TRBD2 for D (5 bases). Germline V gene sequence: CDR1 SGHAT, CDR2 FQNNGV. The CDR3 is 15 residues long. V lost 5 bases to trimming and J lost 9 bases, with 20 bases between them. CDR3 amino acids: CASSPTPGSEGEQFF. The CDR3, as DNA: TGTGCCAGCAGCCCGACTCCGGGAAGCGAGGGTGAGCAGTTCTTC.

J is TRBJ1-2 and V is TRBV28; possibly TRBD1 for D (5 bases). The V end was cut by 6 bases, the J end by 3 bases, with 20 bases between. The germline gives CDR1 MDHEN, CDR2 SYDVKM. This CDR3 contains 16 residues. In DNA, the CDR3 is TGTGCCAGCAGCCCTCCACCACCGGGACCCTACTATGGCTACACCTTC. This translates into CASSPPPPGPYYGYTF.

This clonotype has at least ten counts. This sequence joins TRBV29-1 and TRBJ1-2, with D hard to call. V gave up 3 bases and J gave up 0 bases, with 8 bases separating them. The CDR3 sequence is 13 residues long. In germline, CDR1 is SQVTM, CDR2 ANQGSEA. The CDR3 coding sequence is TGCAGCGTTGAGGCCAGAGCTAACTATGGCTACACCTTC. Translation: CSVEARANYGYTF.

This clonotype occurred many times. The CDR3 is CSVGQGSSYEQYF. CDR3 in DNA: TGCAGCGTCGGCCAGGGTTCCTCCTACGAGCAGTACTTC. This chain joins TRBV29-1 and TRBJ2-7; possibly TRBD1 for D (5 bases). V lost 6 bases, J lost 0 bases, and 12 bases lay in between. The CDR3 has 13 amino acids. The V gene's germline CDR1 is SQVTM and CDR2 ANQGSEA.

This clonotype has only a few counts. The chain's CDR3 is CASSSQTGGETQYF. The CDR3 DNA is TGTGCCAGCAGCTCTCAGACAGGCGGAGAGACCCAGTACTTC. V usage is TRBV7-2 and J usage is TRBJ2-5; D may be TRBD1 (6 bases). The germline V gene has CDR1 SGHTA and CDR2 FQGNSA. The CDR3 consists of 14 residues. V was shortened by 4 bases and J by 4 bases, with 13 bases between the two germline ends.

This clonotype was seen more than once but under ten times. The rearrangement links TRBV29-1 to TRBJ1-5, with D tentatively TRBD1 (5 bases). Trimming stripped 6 bases from V and 4 bases from J, with 13 bases between. Germline CDR1 is SQVTM and CDR2 is ANQGSEA. This CDR3 has 13 residues. The CDR3 nucleotides read TGCAGCGTCGCTGGGACGGTTAATCAGCCCCAGCATTTT. Amino acids: CSVAGTVNQPQHF.

This clonotype has a handful of counts. The V call is TRBV28, the J call TRBJ1-3; no clear D gene. The CDR3 length is 17 residues. Trimming removed 3 bases from V and 0 bases from J, with 15 bases in between. In germline, CDR1 is MDHEN, CDR2 SYDVKM. CDR3 sequence (DNA): TGTGCCAGCAGTTTGATAGGGCGGATCAGCTCTGGAAACACCATATATTTT. This gives the protein CASSLIGRISSGNTIYF.

This clonotype was detected a few times. The chain couples TRBV25-1 to TRBJ1-1; 7 nucleotides match TRBD1. Germline lookup yields CDR1 MGHDK and CDR2 SYGVNS. The CDR3 has 14 amino acids. Losses at the gene ends were 0 bases for V and 4 bases for J; bases not matched to a gene: 2. CDR3 nucleotide sequence: TGTGCCAGCAGTGAATATGCAGGGGGCACTGAAGCTTTCTTT. Translation gives CASSEYAGGTEAFF.

The rearrangement links TRBV3-1 to TRBJ2-2, with 7 bases that match TRBD1. Germline loops: CDR1 LGHDT, CDR2 YNNKEL (reference sequence). This CDR3 is built from 17 residues. The trim removed 3 bases at V and 1 base at J, leaving 8 bases unmatched. CDR3 DNA: TGTGCCAGCAGCCACTCTTGGAGGACAGGGAACACCGGGGAGCTGTTTTTT. Amino acid sequence: CASSHSWRTGNTGELFF.

The sample holds a few counts of this clonotype. V is TRBV29-1 and J is TRBJ2-3; D not certain. The length of the CDR3 is 9 residues. In germline, CDR1 is SQVTM, CDR2 ANQGSEA. Trimming cost V 4 bases and J 9 bases, with 5 bases left between them. The CDR3 sequence is CSVAATQYF. The CDR3 DNA sequence: TGCAGCGTTGCCGCGACGCAGTATTTT.

Only a few counts were recorded for this clonotype. The chain couples TRBV7-9 to TRBJ2-6; D gene ambiguous. Germline V CDR1 and CDR2: SEHNR, FQNEAQ (reference sequence). This CDR3 contains 14 residues. The V gene lost 5 bases and the J gene lost 2 bases, with 7 bases spanning the gap. This CDR3 reads CASSPYAGANVLTF. CDR3 nucleotides: TGTGCCAGCAGCCCTTATGCTGGGGCCAACGTCCTGACTTTC.

V is TRBV28 and J is TRBJ2-7; no clear D. CDR1 and CDR2 (germline): MDHEN, SYDVKM. V lost 2 bases, J lost 3 bases, and 11 bases lay in between. The CDR3 runs 14 residues. The CDR3 DNA reads TGTGCCAGCAGTTTAATCCGTCGAAGCTACGAGCAGTACTTC. As protein: CASSLIRRSYEQYF. The full variable domain, with the rest looked up from reference TRBV28 and TRBJ2-7, is DVKVTQSSRYLVKRTGEKVFLECVQDMDHENMFWYRQDPGLGLRLIYFSYDVKMKEKGDIPEGYSVSREKKERFSLILESASTNQTSMYLCASSLIRRSYEQYFGPGTRLTVT.

The table lists this clonotype with a few counts. The chain joins TRBV27 to TRBJ1-4; TRBD1 agrees at 7 bases. The CDR3 length is 14 residues. The germline V gene encodes CDR1 MNHEY and CDR2 SMNVEV (reference sequence). Trimming cost V 3 bases and J 6 bases; bases outside gene matches: 4. The CDR3 bases are TGTGCCAGCAGTTTTCGGACAGGTGATGAAAAACTGTTTTTT. Encoded protein: CASSFRTGDEKLFF. Using reference TRBV27 and TRBJ1-4 for the parts outside the CDR3, the full variable domain is EAQVTQNPRYLITVTGKKLTVTCSQNMNHEYMSWYRQDPGLGLRQIYYSMNVEVTDKGDVPEGYKVSRKEKRNFPLILESPSPNQTSLYFCASSFRTGDEKLFFGSGTQLSVL.

This clonotype turned up a few times. The chain joins TRBV5-1 to TRBJ1-5; 10 bases align to TRBD1. Germline assignment: CDR1 SGHRS and CDR2 YFSETQ. This CDR3 is 14 amino acids long. V was pared by 4 bases and J by 5 bases, with 3 bases of the junction left unmatched. The CDR3: CASSVGTGDQPQHF. The CDR3 nucleotides read TGCGCCAGCAGCGTCGGGACAGGGGATCAGCCCCAGCATTTT. Full variable domain (rest looked up from reference TRBV5-1 and TRBJ1-5): KAGVTQTPRYLIKTRGQQVTLSCSPISGHRSVSWYQQTPGQGLQFLFEYFSETQRNKGNFPGRFSGRQFSNSRSEMNVSTLELGDSALYLCASSVGTGDQPQHFGDGTRLSIL.

This clonotype was seen a few times. The V call is TRBV20-1, the J call TRBJ1-1; 7 positions agree with TRBD1. This CDR3 is 14 amino acids long. Germline assignment: CDR1 DFQATT and CDR2 SNEGSKA (reference sequence). J lost 7 bases, V lost 0 bases, and 8 bases had no gene match. Written as DNA, the CDR3 is TGCAGTGCTAGAGATTCGGCAGGGGGGGGTGAAGCTTTCTTT. Protein sequence: CSARDSAGGGEAFF.